These 31 T cell receptor beta chains originate from one sample sequenced in a study of molecular identifiers for immune sequencing clone quantification. In TCRdb, the PCR reads were re-called with MiXCR into one record per CDR3 protein. Here the sample spans approximately 550,000 distinct CDR3 sequences, about a quarter being singletons. Specimen: naive CD8+ T cells from blood, with Jurkat cell RNA spiked in. Noted subset: FACS-sorted CD8+CD4-CCR7+CD45RA+ naive T cells. The origin of the receptors is a human donor in good health. Some libraries in this study had Jurkat cell RNA spiked in.

This clonotype was counted many times. J is TRBJ1-1 and V is TRBV7-9; D not certain. Germline V gene lookup returns CDR1 SEHNR and CDR2 FQNEAQ (reference sequence). Trimming removed 5 bases at V and 0 bases at J, with 13 bases between. The length of the CDR3 is 15 residues. The CDR3 sequence: CASSPKGRMNTEAFF. DNA of the CDR3: TGTGCCAGCAGCCCGAAAGGACGCATGAACACTGAAGCTTTCTTT.

This clonotype came up a few times. The chain combines TRBV2 with TRBJ1-2; D unresolved. Germline values: CDR1 SNHLY, CDR2 FYNNEI. V gave up 2 bases and J gave up 1 base, with 8 bases separating them. The CDR3 is 14 amino acids. CDR3 protein: CASSESHNNYGYTF. The CDR3 DNA reads TGTGCCAGCAGTGAAAGTCACAATAACTATGGCTACACCTTC. Supplemented by reference TRBV2 and TRBJ1-2, the full variable domain reads EPEVTQTPSHQVTQMGQEVILRCVPISNHLYFYWYRQILGQKVEFLVSFYNNEISEKSEIFDDQFSVERPDGSNFTLKIRSTKLEDSAMYFCASSESHNNYGYTFGSGTRLTVV.

There are many counts of this clonotype. The genes are TRBV5-6 and TRBJ2-7, with D uncertain. The CDR3 covers 14 residues. Germline V gives CDR1 SGHDT, CDR2 YYEEEE. The germline V and J ends were trimmed by 0 bases and 6 bases, with 13 bases remaining between them. CDR3 residues: CASSLAAHDLEQYF. CDR3 bases: TGTGCCAGCAGCTTGGCCGCCCATGACCTCGAGCAGTACTTC. Together with reference TRBV5-6 and TRBJ2-7, the CDR3 gives the full variable domain: DAGVTQSPTHLIKTRGQQVTLRCSPKSGHDTVSWYQQALGQGPQFIFQYYEEEERQRGNFPDRFSGHQFPNYSSELNVNALLLGDSALYLCASSLAAHDLEQYFGPGTRLTVT.

This clonotype was counted a few times. The V and J genes are TRBV9 and TRBJ2-7, with 11 bases lining up with TRBD1. J was trimmed by 3 bases and V by 3 bases; bases with no gene match: 8. Germline lookup yields CDR1 SGDLS and CDR2 YYNGEE. This CDR3 spans 16 amino acids. The CDR3 loop is CASSATGTGGIYEQYF. The CDR3, as DNA: TGTGCCAGCAGCGCGACCGGGACAGGGGGAATCTACGAGCAGTACTTC.

As for this clonotype: This may come from a read error, since a much larger clone is one base off. CDR3 coding DNA: TGTGCCAGCAACTTAGCTCGTGAGCAGTTCTTC. Translating gives CASNLAREQFF. The rearrangement joins TRBV7-8 to TRBJ2-1; D is undetermined. Germline V gene sequence: CDR1 SGHVS, CDR2 FQNEAQ. This CDR3 comprises 11 residues.

This clonotype was seen repeatedly, ten times or more. The chain carries TRBV27 and TRBJ1-3; D unresolved. The germline V and J ends were trimmed by 5 bases and 0 bases, with 11 bases remaining between them. This CDR3 contains 15 residues. From germline, CDR1 is MNHEY and CDR2 SMNVEV (reference sequence). The CDR3 spells CASSPRPGSGNTIYF. Here the CDR3 DNA reads TGTGCCAGCAGTCCACGACCGGGCTCTGGAAACACCATATATTTT.

This rearrangement joins TRBV7-2 to TRBJ1-5; D may be TRBD1 (6 bases). Germline V gene sequence: CDR1 SGHTA, CDR2 FQGNSA. The CDR3 runs to 14 residues. The germline V and J ends were trimmed by 3 bases and 9 bases, with 15 bases remaining between them. The CDR3 loop is CASSLGEGEWPQHF. In DNA, the CDR3 is TGTGCCAGCAGCTTGGGCGAGGGGGAGTGGCCCCAGCATTTT.

Notes on this clonotype: Since a much larger clone is just one base distant, this may be a read error. The chain couples TRBV20-1 to TRBJ1-6; TRBD1 matches at 7 bases. V was clipped by 3 bases and J by 5 bases; unmatched bases: 13. CDR1 and CDR2 (germline): DFQATT, SNEGSKA (reference sequence). The length of the CDR3 is 17 residues. The CDR3 bases are TGCAGTGCTAGTACAGGGGACCCATTAACCCATAATTCACCCCTCCACTTT. It encodes CSASTGDPLTHNSPLHF.

This clonotype came up many times. The chain is built from TRBV12-3 or TRBV12-4 and TRBJ1-4; no clear D. V was shortened by 7 bases and J by 0 bases, with 9 bases between the two germline ends. The CDR3 runs 14 residues. Written as DNA, the CDR3 is TGTGCCAGCACCCAGGCAGCAACTAATGAAAAACTGTTTTTT. Amino acid sequence: CASTQAATNEKLFF.

The genes are TRBV12-3 or TRBV12-4 and TRBJ1-1, with D possibly being TRBD1 (5 bases). Trimming removed 7 bases at V and 1 base at J, with 13 bases between. This CDR3 contains 14 residues. The CDR3 DNA is TGTGCCAGCACCGAGGCAGGGTGGAACACTGAAGCTTTCTTT. Translating gives CASTEAGWNTEAFF.

This chain uses TRBV12-3 or TRBV12-4 with TRBJ1-5; TRBD1 might be the D (5 bases). The V gene lost 3 bases and the J gene lost 9 bases, with 15 bases spanning the gap. The CDR3 consists of 14 residues. In DNA, the CDR3 is TGTGCCAGCAGTTTGGCGACAGTTGCTCGGCCCCAGCATTTT. Protein sequence: CASSLATVARPQHF.

This chain links TRBV25-1 with TRBJ2-7; no clear D gene. The CDR3 runs to 12 residues. The V gene's germline CDR1 is MGHDK and CDR2 SYGVNS. Deletions cut 5 bases from V and 5 bases from J, with 10 bases between. CDR3 amino acids: CASSLGWHEQYF. In DNA form, the CDR3 reads TGTGCCAGCAGTCTCGGGTGGCACGAGCAGTACTTC.

This clonotype was seen many times. CDR3 coding DNA: TGTGCCAGCAGCTTCGGACAAGGACCATATAGCAATCAGCCCCAGCATTTT. This sequence encodes CASSFGQGPYSNQPQHF. The rearrangement uses TRBV5-6 and TRBJ1-5; possibly TRBD1 for D (5 bases). This CDR3 region has 17 residues. V was clipped by 2 bases and J by 0 bases, with 15 bases between them. CDR1 SGHDT and CDR2 YYEEEE come from the germline V gene.

This clonotype came up a few times. The chain couples TRBV4-3 to TRBJ1-5, with 7 nucleotides matching TRBD1. CDR3 size: 15 residues. Looked up from germline, CDR1 is LGHNA and CDR2 is YSLEER. Unmatched junction bases numbered 6, after V lost 0 bases and J lost 7 bases. This chain's CDR3 is CASSQDGQGGQPQHF. The DNA of the CDR3 is TGCGCCAGCAGCCAAGACGGGCAGGGGGGACAGCCCCAGCATTTT.

The chain recombines TRBV25-1 with TRBJ2-7; the match to TRBD1 covers 7 bases. From germline, CDR1 is MGHDK and CDR2 SYGVNS. The CDR3 spans 15 residues. The J segment lost 9 bases and the V segment lost 2 bases, leaving 13 bases of the junction unmatched. The CDR3 nucleotides are TGTGCCAGCAGTGAACCCAACGGGACAGTTAAGTGGCAGTACTTC. Its translation is CASSEPNGTVKWQYF.

Turning to this clonotype: Without the conserved terminal phenylalanine or tryptophan, this CDR3 likely stems from a read error. The chain carries TRBV5-6 and TRBJ2-5; unclear D gene. Germline CDR1 reads SGHDT; CDR2 reads YYEEEE. V was clipped by 0 bases and J by 2 bases, with 11 bases between them. The CDR3 is made up of 15 amino acids. The CDR3 bases are TGTGCCAGCAGCTTGGGAGCTTTCCTTCAAGAGACCCAGTACTCC. Protein: CASSLGAFLQETQYS.

The chain couples TRBV19 to TRBJ1-2; D remains ambiguous. V was cut by 1 base and J by 4 bases, with 7 bases left in between. The CDR3 has 13 residues. Germline assignment: CDR1 LNHDA and CDR2 SQIVND (reference sequence). The CDR3 DNA sequence: TGTGCCAGTAGTATAGGAGGGTCCTATGGCTACACCTTC. Protein: CASSIGGSYGYTF.

This clonotype was detected ten times or more. The gene calls are TRBV7-9 and TRBJ2-7; the D gene is possibly TRBD1 (6 bases). This CDR3 has 14 residues. Germline CDR1 SEHNR, CDR2 FQNEAQ (reference sequence). V lost 4 bases to trimming and J lost 5 bases, with 15 bases between them. DNA of the CDR3: TGTGCCAGCAGCTCATCTACAGGGTCCGACGAGCAGTACTTC. Translating it yields CASSSSTGSDEQYF.

This clonotype was seen more than once but under ten times. The chain recombines TRBV2 with TRBJ2-7; 9 bases match TRBD1. This CDR3 comprises 15 residues. V lost 3 bases to trimming and J lost 5 bases; unmatched junction nucleotides: 8. Germline V gene lookup returns CDR1 SNHLY and CDR2 FYNNEI. The CDR3 DNA reads TGTGCCAGCAGTGATCCCGGACAGGGGACCCACGAGCAGTACTTC. Protein sequence: CASSDPGQGTHEQYF. Full variable domain (missing parts from reference TRBV2 and TRBJ2-7): EPEVTQTPSHQVTQMGQEVILRCVPISNHLYFYWYRQILGQKVEFLVSFYNNEISEKSEIFDDQFSVERPDGSNFTLKIRSTKLEDSAMYFCASSDPGQGTHEQYFGPGTRLTVT.

This clonotype was recorded many times. V and J are TRBV6-5 and TRBJ2-1, with 7 nucleotides matching TRBD1. The germline CDR1 and CDR2 sequences are MNHEY and SVGAGI. The CDR3 extends over 14 amino acids. The V and J ends lost 5 bases and 10 bases, in that order; junction bases with no gene match: 11. The CDR3 loop is CASSDGPGGQEQFF. CDR3 nucleotides: TGTGCCAGCAGTGACGGACCAGGGGGTCAAGAGCAGTTCTTC.

This chain's CDR3 is CASSVGGDRPLYEQYF. The CDR3 DNA sequence: TGTGCCAGCAGCGTAGGAGGGGACCGCCCGTTATACGAGCAGTACTTC. The chain is built from TRBV9 and TRBJ2-7; D tentatively reads TRBD1 or TRBD2 (5 bases each). This CDR3 is 16 amino acids long. The V gene's germline CDR1 is SGDLS and CDR2 YYNGEE. V was pared by 0 bases and J by 4 bases, with 17 bases between.

At least ten counts were recorded for this clonotype. The chain joins TRBV6-5 to TRBJ2-2, with D perhaps TRBD1 or TRBD2 (6 bases each). Germline V gene lookup returns CDR1 MNHEY and CDR2 SVGAGI. V dropped 6 bases and J dropped 5 bases, with 13 bases sitting between them. The CDR3 has 14 residues. The CDR3 is CASSSGAGTGELFF. As DNA, the CDR3 is TGTGCCAGCAGCTCAGGGGCGGGGACCGGGGAGCTGTTTTTT.

The chain carries TRBV7-9 and TRBJ2-1; 11 bases map to TRBD1. Looked up from germline, CDR1 is SEHNR and CDR2 is FQNEAQ (reference sequence). V dropped 3 bases and J dropped 6; count of bases not matched to a gene: 4. This CDR3 is built from 15 residues. The CDR3 is CASSLGQGVCNEQFF. CDR3 bases: TGTGCCAGCAGCTTGGGACAGGGGGTCTGCAATGAGCAGTTCTTC.

This clonotype was observed a handful of times. This CDR3 reads CASNPTGGKQETQYF. The CDR3 nucleotides read TGCGCCAGCAACCCCACCGGGGGGAAACAAGAGACCCAGTACTTC. The chain joins TRBV10-2 to TRBJ2-5; TRBD2 agrees at 7 bases. V trimming: 7 bases; J trimming: 2 bases; junction bases outside the gene matches: 10. CDR1 is WSHSY, CDR2 SAAADI, per germline. The CDR3 extends over 15 amino acids.

V usage is TRBV6-2 or TRBV6-3 and J usage is TRBJ1-1; TRBD1 matches 8 bases. The V gene's germline CDR1 is MNHEY and CDR2 SVGEGT. The junction had 11 bases not matched to a gene; V was cut back by 2 bases and J by 3 bases. The CDR3 loop spans 17 amino acids. The CDR3 spells CASSYGTGTHWDTEAFF. The CDR3 coding sequence is TGTGCCAGCAGTTACGGGACAGGCACCCATTGGGACACTGAAGCTTTCTTT.

This clonotype has more than one count but fewer than ten. The chain has TRBV5-1 and TRBJ2-7; a weak D match, TRBD2 (6 bases). CDR3 size: 15 residues. Trimming took off 4 bases at V and 5 bases at J, with 19 bases between the two ends. In germline, CDR1 is SGHRS, CDR2 YFSETQ. In DNA form, the CDR3 reads TGCGCCAGCAGCCTAACAGGACGGACTATCGACGAGCAGTACTTC. It yields the protein CASSLTGRTIDEQYF.

This clonotype was picked up many times. The chain has TRBV2 and TRBJ2-3, with TRBD2 matching over 7 bases. The CDR3 runs to 16 residues. Germline lookup yields CDR1 SNHLY and CDR2 FYNNEI. J lost 1 base, V lost 4 bases, and 8 bases had no gene match. The DNA of the CDR3 is TGTGCCAGCAGTGGGGGGGACTATTCGGGCACAGATACGCAGTATTTT. Translating it yields CASSGGDYSGTDTQYF. The variable domain in full, completed from reference TRBV2 and TRBJ2-3, reads EPEVTQTPSHQVTQMGQEVILRCVPISNHLYFYWYRQILGQKVEFLVSFYNNEISEKSEIFDDQFSVERPDGSNFTLKIRSTKLEDSAMYFCASSGGDYSGTDTQYFGPGTRLTVL.

This clonotype was detected ten times or more. V is TRBV20-1 and J is TRBJ2-4, with D perhaps TRBD1 (5 bases). This CDR3 has 12 amino acids. Germline CDR1 and CDR2: DFQATT and SNEGSKA (reference sequence). V shed 6 bases and J shed 4 bases, with 10 bases lying between them. The CDR3 DNA follows: TGCAGTGCCAAGGGGCAAAAAAACATTCAGTACTTC. It encodes CSAKGQKNIQYF.

The sample holds a few counts of this clonotype. This chain joins TRBV6-2 or TRBV6-3 and TRBJ2-5; either TRBD1 or TRBD2 may supply D (6 bases each). The V end lost 3 bases, the J end lost 4 bases, and 15 bases lay between the germline ends. The V gene's germline CDR1 is MNHEY and CDR2 SVGEGT. This CDR3 has 15 amino acids. The CDR3 sequence is CASSYRLGGRETQYF. The CDR3 bases are TGTGCCAGCAGTTATCGATTGGGGGGCAGAGAGACCCAGTACTTC.

The V and J genes are TRBV12-3 or TRBV12-4 and TRBJ1-4; 8 bases align to TRBD1. Trimming took 6 bases from V and 6 from J; bases not matched to a gene: 6. The CDR3 sequence is 14 residues long. The CDR3 sequence is CASRSTGADEKLFF. CDR3 DNA sequence: TGTGCCAGCAGGTCGACAGGGGCTGATGAAAAACTGTTTTTT.

The rearrangement uses TRBV6-5 and TRBJ2-7; 9 bases map to TRBD1. Losses at the gene ends were 7 bases for V and 6 bases for J; bases not matched to a gene: 10. Germline values: CDR1 MNHEY, CDR2 SVGAGI. The CDR3 is 14 amino acids. The CDR3: CASKARDRVGEQYF. The CDR3 DNA sequence: TGTGCCAGCAAAGCCCGGGACAGGGTAGGCGAGCAGTACTTC.